This T cell receptor beta chain was obtained from a study of blood T cell repertoires in COVID-19. The wider study: Samples of COVID-19 (acute and convalescent) were obtained from the United States, Italy and Spain. PBMCs, B-cell-depleted T cells, or T cells provided the cDNA or gDNA that made up the material.

Germline CDR1 reads MGHRA; CDR2 reads YSYEKL. With 1 base clipped from V and 5 bases from J, the junction kept 7 bases outside the gene matches. The CDR3 totals 15 residues. Patients in Seattle were enrolled during active infection, then followed longitudinally. In the source study's methods: The authors estimated nucleated cell counts from reference gene primer amplification. TCRdb's copy holds only in-frame clones and misses some; the assay was immunoSEQ multiplex PCR. The DNA was the basis for D and trimming; V, J and clone size are from that table. The sample shows about 330,000 clones, roughly 89% of them seen only once.

The receptor was derived from a man aged 30 to 39 with COVID-19, enrolled during active disease. Sequencing input: peripheral blood. The gene calls are TRBV4-1 and TRBJ1-2; 7 bases fit TRBD1. This CDR3 is CASSQGAGGRYGYTF. The CDR3 DNA sequence: TGCGCCAGCAGCCAAGGAGCAGGGGGGCGGTATGGCTACACCTTC.